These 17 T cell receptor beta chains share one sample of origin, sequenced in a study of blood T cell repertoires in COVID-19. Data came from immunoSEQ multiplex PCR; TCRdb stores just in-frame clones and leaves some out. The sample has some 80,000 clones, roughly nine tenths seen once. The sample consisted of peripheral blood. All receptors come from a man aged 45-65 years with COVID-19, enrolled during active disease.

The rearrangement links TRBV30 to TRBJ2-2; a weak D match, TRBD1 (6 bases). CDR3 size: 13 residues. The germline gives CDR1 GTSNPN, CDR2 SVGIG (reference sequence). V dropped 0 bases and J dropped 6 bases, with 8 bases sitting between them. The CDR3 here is CAWSVGQSGELFF. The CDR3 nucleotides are TGTGCCTGGAGTGTAGGACAGTCCGGGGAGCTGTTTTTT.

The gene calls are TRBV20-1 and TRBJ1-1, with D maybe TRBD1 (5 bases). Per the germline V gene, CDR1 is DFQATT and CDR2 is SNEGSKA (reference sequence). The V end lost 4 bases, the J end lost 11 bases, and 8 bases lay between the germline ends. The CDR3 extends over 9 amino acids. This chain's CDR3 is CSATDMAFF. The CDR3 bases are TGCAGTGCTACGGACATGGCTTTCTTT.

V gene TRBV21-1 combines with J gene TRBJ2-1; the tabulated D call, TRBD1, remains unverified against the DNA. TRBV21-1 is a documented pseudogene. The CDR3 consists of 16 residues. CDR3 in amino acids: CASSPLTGISGDEQFF. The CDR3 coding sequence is TGTGCCAGCAGCCCCTTAACAGGGATATCGGGTGATGAGCAGTTCTTC.

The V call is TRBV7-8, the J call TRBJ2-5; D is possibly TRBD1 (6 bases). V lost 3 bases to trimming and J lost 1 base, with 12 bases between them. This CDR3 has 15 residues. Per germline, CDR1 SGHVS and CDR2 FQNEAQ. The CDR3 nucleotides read TGTGCCAGCAGCTTTATGGGGACACCCCAAGAGACCCAGTACTTC. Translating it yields CASSFMGTPQETQYF.

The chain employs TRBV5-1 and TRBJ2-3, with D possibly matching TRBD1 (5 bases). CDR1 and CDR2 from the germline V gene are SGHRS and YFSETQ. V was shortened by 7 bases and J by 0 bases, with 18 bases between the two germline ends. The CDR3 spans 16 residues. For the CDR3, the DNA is TGCGCCAGCGCGAAACCCGCCCGACAGAGCACAGATACGCAGTATTTT. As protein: CASAKPARQSTDTQYF.

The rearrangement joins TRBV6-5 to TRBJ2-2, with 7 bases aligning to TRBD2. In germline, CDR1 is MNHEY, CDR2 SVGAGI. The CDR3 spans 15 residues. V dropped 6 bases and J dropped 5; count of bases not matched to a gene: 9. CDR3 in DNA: TGTGCCAGCAGCTACACGGGGGGTGGTACCGGGGAGCTGTTTTTT. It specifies CASSYTGGGTGELFF.

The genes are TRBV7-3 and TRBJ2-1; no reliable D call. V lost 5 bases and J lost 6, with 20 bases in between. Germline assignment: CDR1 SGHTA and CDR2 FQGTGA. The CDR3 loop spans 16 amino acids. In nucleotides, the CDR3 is TGTGCCAGCAGCCCTTCTCTTACGATGACTGGCAATGAGCAGTTCTTC. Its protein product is CASSPSLTMTGNEQFF. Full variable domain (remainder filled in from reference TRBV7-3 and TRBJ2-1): GAGVSQTPSNKVTEKGKYVELRCDPISGHTALYWYRQSLGQGPEFLIYFQGTGAADDSGLPNDRFFAVRPEGSVSTLKIQRTERGDSAVYLCASSPSLTMTGNEQFFGPGTRLTVL.

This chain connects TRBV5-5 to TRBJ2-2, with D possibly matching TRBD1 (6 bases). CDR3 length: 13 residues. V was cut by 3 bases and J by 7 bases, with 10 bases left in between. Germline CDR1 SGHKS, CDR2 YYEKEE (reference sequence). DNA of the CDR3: TGTGCCAGCAGCTCACAGGGAAACGGGGAGCTGTTTTTT. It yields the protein CASSSQGNGELFF.

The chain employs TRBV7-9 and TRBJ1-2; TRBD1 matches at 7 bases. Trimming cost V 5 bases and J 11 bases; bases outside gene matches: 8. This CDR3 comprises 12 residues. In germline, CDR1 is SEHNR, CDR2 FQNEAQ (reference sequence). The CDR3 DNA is TGTGCCAGCAGCCCCACTGAGGGGGCTTACACCTTC. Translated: CASSPTEGAYTF. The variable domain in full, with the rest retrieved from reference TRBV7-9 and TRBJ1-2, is DTGVSQNPRHKITKRGQNVTFRCDPISEHNRLYWYRQTLGQGPEFLTYFQNEAQLEKSRLLSDRFSAERPKGSFSTLEIQRTEQGDSAMYLCASSPTEGAYTFGSGTRLTVV.

CDR3 sequence (DNA): TGTGCCAGCAGCCTATGGCGAGGGGAAGCTTTCTTT. It codes for CASSLWRGEAFF. J is TRBJ1-1 and V is TRBV12-3 or TRBV12-4, with D uncertain. V was pared by 6 bases and J by 8 bases, with 13 bases between. The CDR3 is made up of 12 amino acids.

The CDR3: CASSYLGGNNEQFF. The CDR3 bases are TGTGCCAGCAGTTACTTAGGAGGAAACAATGAGCAGTTCTTC. This chain joins TRBV6-5 and TRBJ2-1, with D perhaps matching TRBD2 (5 bases). Trimming took off 1 base at V and 5 bases at J, with 9 bases between the two ends. The CDR3 length is 14 residues. The germline CDR1 and CDR2 sequences are MNHEY and SVGAGI.

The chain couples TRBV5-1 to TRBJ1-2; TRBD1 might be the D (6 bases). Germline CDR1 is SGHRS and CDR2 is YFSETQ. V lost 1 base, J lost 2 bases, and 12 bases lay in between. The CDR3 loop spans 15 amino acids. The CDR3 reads CASSLQTGPNYGYTF. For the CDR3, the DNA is TGCGCCAGCAGCTTGCAGACAGGTCCCAACTATGGCTACACCTTC. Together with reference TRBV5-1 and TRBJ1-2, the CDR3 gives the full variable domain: KAGVTQTPRYLIKTRGQQVTLSCSPISGHRSVSWYQQTPGQGLQFLFEYFSETQRNKGNFPGRFSGRQFSNSRSEMNVSTLELGDSALYLCASSLQTGPNYGYTFGSGTRLTVV.

CDR3: CASRKMTADNSPLHF. CDR3 DNA: TGTGCCAGCAGGAAGATGACTGCAGATAATTCACCCCTCCACTTT. This rearrangement joins TRBV27 to TRBJ1-6; D gene uncertain. The germline gives CDR1 MNHEY, CDR2 SMNVEV (reference sequence). Trimming shortened V by 6 bases and J by 5 bases, and 14 bases separated the two germline ends. CDR3 length equals 15 residues.

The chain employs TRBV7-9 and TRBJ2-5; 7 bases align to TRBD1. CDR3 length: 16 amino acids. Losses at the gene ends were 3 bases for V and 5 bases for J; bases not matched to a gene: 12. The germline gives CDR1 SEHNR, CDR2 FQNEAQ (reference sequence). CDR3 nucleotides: TGTGCCAGCAGCTTTAGCCGAGGGACAGACGACGAGACCCAGTACTTC. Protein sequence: CASSFSRGTDDETQYF.

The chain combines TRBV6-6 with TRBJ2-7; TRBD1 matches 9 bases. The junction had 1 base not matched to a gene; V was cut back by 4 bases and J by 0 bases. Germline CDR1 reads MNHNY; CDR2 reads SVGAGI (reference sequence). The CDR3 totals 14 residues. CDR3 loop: CASSLGQGSYEQYV. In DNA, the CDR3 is TGTGCCAGCAGTTTGGGACAGGGCTCCTACGAGCAGTACGTC.

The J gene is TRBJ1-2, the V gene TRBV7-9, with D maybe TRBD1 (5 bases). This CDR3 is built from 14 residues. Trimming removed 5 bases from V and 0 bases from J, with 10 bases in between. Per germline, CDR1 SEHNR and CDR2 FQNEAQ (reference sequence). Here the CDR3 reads CASSPGLANYGYTF. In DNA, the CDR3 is TGTGCCAGCAGCCCAGGGTTGGCTAACTATGGCTACACCTTC.

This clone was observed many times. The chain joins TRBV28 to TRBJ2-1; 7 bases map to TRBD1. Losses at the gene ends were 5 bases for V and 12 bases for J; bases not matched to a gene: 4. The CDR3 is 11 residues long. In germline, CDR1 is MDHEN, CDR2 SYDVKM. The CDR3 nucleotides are TGTGCCAGCAGTAACAGGGGCGCGCAGTTCTTC. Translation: CASSNRGAQFF.